These 27 T cell receptor beta chains share one sample of origin, sequenced in a study of shared clonotypes between healthy human individuals. Sequenced by immunoSEQ multiplex PCR; TCRdb stores in-frame clones only, minus some. The data show approximately 470,000 clones, 78% seen once. Sample: PBMCs. The receptors here all came from a woman between 35 and 50 years old in good health. Some clones in this sample may be carry-over from other donors' samples.

As to this clone: Only one base separates this from a far larger clonotype, so it likely reflects a read error. The chain joins TRBV6-5 to TRBJ2-5; weak D call: TRBD2 (5 bases). The J call may be faulty, since TRBJ2-7 better matches the DNA end. In germline, CDR1 is MNHEY, CDR2 SVGAGI. This CDR3 region has 11 residues. The CDR3 nucleotides are TGTGCCAGTGGATGGGAGTACGAGCAGTACTTC. This encodes CASGWEYEQYF.

The V and J genes are TRBV5-1 and TRBJ2-5; no clear D. Germline CDR1 is SGHRS and CDR2 is YFSETQ. The CDR3 is 14 amino acids. V was cut by 0 bases and J by 4 bases, with 10 bases left in between. For the CDR3, the DNA is TGCGCCAGCAGCTTGGAGTCGGGCGGAGAGACCCAGTACTTC. Translated, it gives CASSLESGGETQYF.

The chain has TRBV19 and TRBJ2-7; 9 bases match TRBD1. The CDR3 contains 14 residues. V trimming: 3 bases; J trimming: 3 bases; junction bases outside the gene matches: 3. Germline V gene sequence: CDR1 LNHDA, CDR2 SQIVND (reference sequence). DNA of the CDR3: TGTGCCAGTAGTATGGGACAGGGACGCTACGAGCAGTACTTC. Translation gives CASSMGQGRYEQYF.

The chain has TRBV27 and TRBJ2-2, with 7 nucleotides matching TRBD2. Trimming removed 2 bases from V and 7 bases from J; junction bases left unmatched: 10. Germline V gene lookup returns CDR1 MNHEY and CDR2 SMNVEV (reference sequence). CDR3 length: 16 amino acids. The CDR3 region has the DNA TGTGCCAGCAGTTTAACTCGCGGGAGTTTTATCGGGGAGCTGTTTTTT. It specifies CASSLTRGSFIGELFF.

CDR3 amino acids: CAGAGGETQYF. The CDR3 DNA follows: TGTGCCGGGGCCGGAGGGGAGACCCAGTACTTC. V usage is TRBV30 and J usage is TRBJ2-5, with D perhaps TRBD2 (6 bases). This CDR3 has 11 amino acids. Germline values: CDR1 GTSNPN, CDR2 SVGIG (reference sequence). V gave up 8 bases and J gave up 5 bases, with 12 bases separating them.

This clone was seen a handful of times. J is TRBJ1-4 and V is TRBV5-1, with D hard to call. Germline values: CDR1 SGHRS, CDR2 YFSETQ. Trimming took off 0 bases at V and 7 bases at J, with 7 bases between the two ends. This CDR3 contains 13 residues. The CDR3: CASSLEGSEKLFF. CDR3 DNA: TGCGCCAGCAGCTTGGAGGGTTCTGAAAAACTGTTTTTT.

The chain is built from TRBV7-9 and TRBJ1-2; D call uncertain. This CDR3 contains 14 residues. Trimming cost V 7 bases and J 2 bases, with 14 bases left between them. Germline CDR1 is SEHNR and CDR2 is FQNEAQ (reference sequence). CDR3 sequence: CASTFLTPNYGYTF. DNA for the CDR3: TGTGCCAGCACCTTTTTGACACCAAACTATGGCTACACCTTC.

Concerning this clone: The sample contains more than one DNA sequence encoding this CDR3. The V call is TRBV9, the J call TRBJ2-5; D is unresolved. Looked up from germline, CDR1 is SGDLS and CDR2 is YYNGEE. The V end lost 0 bases, the J end lost 2 bases, and 5 bases lay between the germline ends. This CDR3 has 13 amino acids. Written as DNA, the CDR3 is TGTGCCAGCAGCGTAGCTGGGCAAGAGACCCAGTACTTC. It translates to CASSVAGQETQYF.

This clone was observed many times. This chain connects TRBV27 to TRBJ2-1; no definite D call. Germline CDR1 is MNHEY and CDR2 is SMNVEV (reference sequence). Trimming left V 5 bases short and J 2 bases short, with 13 bases between. CDR3 length: 15 amino acids. CDR3 bases: TGTGCCAGCAGTCGCGCCGGGTTTACCTACAATGAGCAGTTCTTC. This codes for CASSRAGFTYNEQFF.

CDR3 DNA: TGTGCCAGCAGCTTCGACCCTACTAGTTCCTACGAGCAGTACTTC. The encoded protein is CASSFDPTSSYEQYF. J is TRBJ2-7 and V is TRBV7-9; perhaps TRBD2 as D (5 bases). V gave up 3 bases and J gave up 1 base, with 13 bases separating them. CDR1 and CDR2 (germline): SEHNR, FQNEAQ (reference sequence). The CDR3 has 15 amino acids.

This chain joins TRBV19 and TRBJ1-2, with no clear D. The CDR3 has 14 amino acids. Trimming removed 3 bases from V and 4 bases from J, with 12 bases in between. Germline CDR1 and CDR2: LNHDA and SQIVND (reference sequence). CDR3 coding DNA: TGTGCCAGTAGTATCCCCCTGGGCGGCTATGGCTACACCTTC. Protein sequence: CASSIPLGGYGYTF.

The chain links TRBV19 to TRBJ2-7, with 7 bases identical to TRBD2. CDR1 and CDR2 (germline): LNHDA, SQIVND (reference sequence). The CDR3 totals 15 residues. Trimming removed 4 bases from V and 3 bases from J; junction bases left unmatched: 9. CDR3 region: CASSRTREGNYEQYF. In nucleotides, the CDR3 is TGTGCCAGTAGTAGGACTAGGGAAGGAAACTACGAGCAGTACTTC. Full variable domain (remainder filled in from reference TRBV19 and TRBJ2-7): DGGITQSPKYLFRKEGQNVTLSCEQNLNHDAMYWYRQDPGQGLRLIYYSQIVNDFQKGDIAEGYSVSREKKESFPLTVTSAQKNPTAFYLCASSRTREGNYEQYFGPGTRLTVT.

This chain links TRBV30 with TRBJ2-3, with 7 bases matching TRBD2. Trimming took 5 bases from V and 8 from J; bases not matched to a gene: 10. Germline loops: CDR1 GTSNPN, CDR2 SVGIG (reference sequence). The CDR3 is 13 amino acids. This chain's CDR3 is CAWVQASGTTQYF. The CDR3 DNA reads TGTGCCTGGGTACAGGCTAGCGGAACTACGCAGTATTTT. Together with reference TRBV30 and TRBJ2-3, the CDR3 gives the full variable domain: SQTIHQWPATLVQPVGSPLSLECTVEGTSNPNLYWYRQAAGRGLQLLFYSVGIGQISSEVPQNLSASRPQDRQFILSSKKLLLSDSGFYLCAWVQASGTTQYFGPGTRLTVL.

This chain uses TRBV6-4 with TRBJ2-7; 7 bases are shared with TRBD1. In germline, CDR1 is MRHNA, CDR2 SNTAGT. J gave up 2 bases and V 5 bases, and 6 bases lay outside the gene matches. CDR3 size: 14 residues. The CDR3 DNA reads TGTGCCAGCAGTCCTACCGGGACAGCCTACGAGCAGTACTTC. Translated, it gives CASSPTGTAYEQYF.

The chain joins TRBV7-9 to TRBJ2-5; TRBD1 matches at 7 bases. The CDR3 is 13 amino acids. Germline V gene lookup returns CDR1 SEHNR and CDR2 FQNEAQ (reference sequence). V dropped 4 bases and J dropped 1; count of bases not matched to a gene: 0. CDR3: CASSWDSQETQYF. The CDR3, as DNA: TGTGCCAGCAGCTGGGACAGCCAAGAGACCCAGTACTTC.

This sequence joins TRBV5-6 and TRBJ2-2; tentative D call: TRBD2 (7 bases). Germline assignment: CDR1 SGHDT and CDR2 YYEEEE. This CDR3 is built from 16 residues. The germline V and J ends were trimmed by 0 bases and 4 bases, with 13 bases remaining between them. CDR3 region: CASSLVTRGATGELFF. CDR3 sequence (DNA): TGTGCCAGCAGCTTGGTAACACGGGGGGCCACCGGGGAGCTGTTTTTT.

V gene TRBV5-4 combines with J gene TRBJ2-5; the match to TRBD2 covers 7 bases. The CDR3 extends over 14 amino acids. V was clipped by 4 bases and J by 1 base; unmatched bases: 4. The germline gives CDR1 SGHNT, CDR2 YYREEE (reference sequence). In DNA form, the CDR3 reads TGTGCCAGCAGCGAGGGGACTATCCAAGAGACCCAGTACTTC. This translates into CASSEGTIQETQYF. The variable domain in full, with the rest retrieved from reference TRBV5-4 and TRBJ2-5, is ETGVTQSPTHLIKTRGQQVTLRCSSQSGHNTVSWYQQALGQGPQFIFQYYREEENGRGNFPPRFSGLQFPNYSSELNVNALELDDSALYLCASSEGTIQETQYFGPGTRLLVL.

This chain uses TRBV11-2 with TRBJ2-1; possible D gene TRBD2, 6 bases. Germline V lookup: CDR1 SGHAT, CDR2 FQNNGV. This CDR3 is built from 15 residues. V lost 1 base to trimming and J lost 7 bases, with 14 bases between them. The CDR3 sequence: CASSLGVSAGNEQFF. CDR3 bases: TGTGCCAGCAGCTTAGGTGTCTCGGCGGGGAATGAGCAGTTCTTC.

For this clone: The same CDR3 is also encoded by other DNA sequences in this sample. The chain joins TRBV7-3 to TRBJ2-7; D gene uncertain. V was trimmed by 5 bases and J by 5 bases, leaving 13 bases between them. This CDR3 region has 13 residues. The germline CDR1 and CDR2 sequences are SGHTA and FQGTGA. The CDR3 nucleotides read TGTGCCAGCAGCCGAGGACCATCGGACGAGCAGTACTTC. Amino acids: CASSRGPSDEQYF.

The chain has TRBV29-1 and TRBJ2-1, with 9 bases lining up with TRBD1. There are 17 residues in the CDR3. The trim removed 7 bases at V and 0 bases at J, leaving 13 bases unmatched. Germline V gives CDR1 SQVTM, CDR2 ANQGSEA. The CDR3 sequence is CSGRLGTGINSYNEQFF. The CDR3 coding sequence is TGCAGCGGCCGACTTGGGACAGGGATTAACTCCTACAATGAGCAGTTCTTC.

A single count supports this clone. The rearrangement uses TRBV15 and TRBJ2-1; 8 bases match TRBD2. With V trimmed by 8 bases and J by 10 bases, 13 bases remained unmatched. Germline values: CDR1 LNHNV, CDR2 YYDKDF (reference sequence). This CDR3 region has 14 residues. The CDR3 here is CATSVGWAGGEQFF. The DNA for the CDR3 is TGTGCCACCTCGGTGGGGTGGGCGGGAGGCGAGCAGTTCTTC.

This chain joins TRBV4-2 and TRBJ2-3; D might be TRBD1 (5 bases). Germline V gene sequence: CDR1 LGHNA, CDR2 YNFKEQ. The CDR3 is 17 residues long. Trimming left V 1 base short and J 1 base short, with 15 bases between. The CDR3 DNA sequence: TGTGCCAGCAGCCAAGGCAAGGACCCCAGGGGCACAGATACGCAGTATTTT. Residues: CASSQGKDPRGTDTQYF.

This chain connects TRBV4-1 to TRBJ2-2; 9 bases are shared with TRBD2. This CDR3 is built from 17 residues. Looked up from germline, CDR1 is MGHRA and CDR2 is YSYEKL. V was clipped by 4 bases and J by 4 bases; unmatched bases: 10. CDR3 amino acids: CASSLLRLAGTTGELFF. In DNA form, the CDR3 reads TGCGCCAGCAGCCTACTACGGCTAGCGGGGACCACCGGGGAGCTGTTTTTT.

V usage is TRBV6-9 and J usage is TRBJ2-7, with 9 bases that match TRBD2. The CDR3 has 15 amino acids. V gave up 5 bases and J gave up 2 bases; unmatched junction bases: 7. CDR1 MNHGY and CDR2 SVAAGI come from the germline V gene. The CDR3 reads CASSGGLAHTYEQYF. CDR3 nucleotide sequence: TGTGCCAGCAGTGGAGGACTAGCGCATACCTACGAGCAGTACTTC.

The CDR3 spells CVEGRGPNYGYTF. The CDR3 DNA sequence: TGTGTCGAGGGCCGGGGCCCAAACTATGGCTACACCTTC. This rearrangement joins TRBV30 to TRBJ1-2; TRBD1 might be the D (5 bases). Germline CDR1 reads GTSNPN; CDR2 reads SVGIG (reference sequence). This CDR3 has 13 residues.

The chain has TRBV14 and TRBJ2-7; D is ambiguous. The germline gives CDR1 SGHDN, CDR2 FVKESK. V lost 4 bases, J lost 4 bases, and 8 bases lay in between. This CDR3 comprises 12 residues. Written as DNA, the CDR3 is TGTGCCAGCAGCCGGACCAGATACGAGCAGTACTTC. Protein product: CASSRTRYEQYF.

This clone has just a few counts. The J gene is TRBJ2-3, the V gene TRBV7-2, with 11 nucleotides matching TRBD2. CDR3 size: 15 residues. Trimming at V came to 8 bases and at J to 1 base, leaving 5 bases not matched to a gene. Germline V gene lookup returns CDR1 SGHTA and CDR2 FQGNSA. The CDR3 protein is CASALAGGGTDTQYF. In DNA, the CDR3 is TGTGCCAGCGCCCTAGCGGGAGGTGGCACAGATACGCAGTATTTT.